The 21 T cell receptor beta chains presented below share a single source sample, sequenced in a study of PD-1 blockade in classical Hodgkin lymphoma. Documented time point: cycle 4 day 1 (C4D1), after six to seven weeks of nivolumab. Brentuximab vedotin exposure varied among the patients, all of whom had relapsed after autologous stem cell transplantation. It was by magnetic negative selection that CD4+ T cells were purified from thawed PBMCs. Here immunoSEQ multiplex PCR was the method, and the copy in TCRdb shows in-frame clones only, minus some. Of some 17,000 clones in the sample, more than 65% were seen once. Here the sequenced sample was CD4+ T cells from blood, taken before the fourth cycle of nivolumab. The receptors were sampled from a human donor with classical Hodgkin lymphoma.

In this sample, this clone turned up a few times. The V and J genes are TRBV28 and TRBJ1-5; 7 nucleotides line up with TRBD1. CDR1 and CDR2 from the germline V gene are MDHEN and SYDVKM. V dropped 6 bases and J dropped 3; count of bases not matched to a gene: 2. CDR3 length: 13 amino acids. The CDR3 bases are TGTGCCAGCAGAACAGGGGTCAATCAGCCCCAGCATTTT. Translating it yields CASRTGVNQPQHF.

Relative to its sample, this clone is medium-sized (0.01 to 0.1%). The rearrangement uses TRBV29-1 and TRBJ1-2; TRBD1 might be the D (5 bases). The germline CDR1 and CDR2 sequences are SQVTM and ANQGSEA. Trimming left V 7 bases short and J 8 bases short, with 14 bases between. The CDR3 is 11 amino acids. The CDR3 coding sequence is TGCAGCGCCCGGGGCGGCGGGGGCTACACCTTC. Translating it yields CSARGGGGYTF.

The chain joins TRBV29-1 to TRBJ2-1, with a weak D call TRBD2 (6 bases). The CDR3 is 14 amino acids. V was clipped by 6 bases and J by 6 bases, with 18 bases between them. Germline loops: CDR1 SQVTM, CDR2 ANQGSEA. CDR3 amino acids: CSVARDGSSNEQFF. Written as DNA, the CDR3 is TGCAGCGTCGCAAGGGACGGGAGCTCCAATGAGCAGTTCTTC.

This clone qualifies as medium-sized. CDR3 in DNA: TGTGCCAGCAGCTCCTACGGGGAGCAGTTCTTC. Protein product: CASSSYGEQFF. J is TRBJ2-1 and V is TRBV2; D ambiguous. The CDR3 contains 11 residues. Germline V gives CDR1 SNHLY, CDR2 FYNNEI. With 6 bases removed from V and 10 bases from J, the gap between germline ends came to 10 bases. The full variable domain, its missing parts supplied by reference TRBV2 and TRBJ2-1, is EPEVTQTPSHQVTQMGQEVILRCVPISNHLYFYWYRQILGQKVEFLVSFYNNEISEKSEIFDDQFSVERPDGSNFTLKIRSTKLEDSAMYFCASSSYGEQFFGPGTRLTVL.

V and J are TRBV20-1 and TRBJ2-7, with 8 bases identical to TRBD2. Looked up from germline, CDR1 is DFQATT and CDR2 is SNEGSKA (reference sequence). With 3 bases clipped from V and 7 bases from J, the junction kept 2 bases outside the gene matches. The CDR3 covers 11 residues. CDR3 residues: CSASGRAEQYF. CDR3 sequence (DNA): TGCAGTGCTAGCGGGAGGGCAGAGCAGTACTTC.

CDR3 loop: CSVVKGSSYNEQFF. In nucleotides, the CDR3 is TGCAGCGTTGTGAAGGGCAGCTCCTACAATGAGCAGTTCTTC. The chain uses TRBV29-1 and TRBJ2-1; D gene uncertain. This CDR3 is 14 amino acids long. Germline V gene lookup returns CDR1 SQVTM and CDR2 ANQGSEA. V was trimmed by 4 bases and J by 0 bases, leaving 10 bases between them.

This rearrangement joins TRBV30 to TRBJ2-7, with D possibly TRBD2 on 7 matching bases. CDR1 GTSNPN and CDR2 SVGIG come from the germline V gene (reference sequence). The ends were cut back, 4 bases at V and 2 bases at J, with 18 bases in the middle. There are 15 residues in the CDR3. In DNA, the CDR3 is TGTGCCTGGACGCTCGGCGGGGGCCGTACCTACGAGCAGTACTTC. Encoded protein: CAWTLGGGRTYEQYF.

This clone was seen a few times. The V gene is TRBV7-9, the J gene TRBJ2-1; the match to TRBD2 covers 9 bases. CDR1 is SEHNR and CDR2 is FQNEAQ in the germline V gene (reference sequence). The CDR3 totals 17 residues. With 0 bases clipped from V and 4 bases from J, the junction kept 7 bases outside the gene matches. DNA for the CDR3: TGTGCCAGCAGCTTAGCGAGGGCTAGCGGGGTATACAATGAGCAGTTCTTC. Translating gives CASSLARASGVYNEQFF.

J is TRBJ1-1 and V is TRBV30; TRBD1 is a possible D gene (5 bases). V was clipped by 3 bases and J by 0 bases, with 11 bases between them. Germline V gives CDR1 GTSNPN, CDR2 SVGIG (reference sequence). This CDR3 is built from 14 residues. This CDR3 is CAWSGGIMNTEAFF. CDR3 in DNA: TGTGCCTGGAGCGGGGGGATAATGAACACTGAAGCTTTCTTT.

The V and J genes are TRBV2 and TRBJ1-2; 9 bases line up with TRBD1. Germline trimming cut 6 bases from V and 12 bases from J; bases unmatched to any gene: 17. The germline gives CDR1 SNHLY, CDR2 FYNNEI. The CDR3 sequence is 15 residues long. The CDR3 region has the DNA TGTGCCAGCAGCGTCCAACGACCGGGACAGGGTACGGACACCTTC. As protein: CASSVQRPGQGTDTF.

The V gene is TRBV5-8, the J gene TRBJ1-2, with 11 positions matching TRBD1. V dropped 5 bases and J dropped 4; count of bases not matched to a gene: 4. CDR3 size: 14 residues. The germline V gene has CDR1 SGHTS and CDR2 YDEGEE. The CDR3 loop reads CASREGQGAYGYTF. Here the CDR3 DNA reads TGTGCCAGCAGAGAAGGACAGGGGGCCTATGGCTACACCTTC.

This clone appeared a few times. This chain uses TRBV2 with TRBJ2-2, with D possibly TRBD1 on 6 matching bases. V was cut by 4 bases and J by 0 bases, with 9 bases left in between. This CDR3 comprises 15 residues. CDR1 and CDR2 (germline): SNHLY, FYNNEI. CDR3 sequence (DNA): TGTGCCAGCAGTGTACAGGGCCCGAACACCGGGGAGCTGTTTTTT. Translation: CASSVQGPNTGELFF.

This clone was detected only a few times. V and J are TRBV6-1 and TRBJ1-1; 9 bases match TRBD1. The CDR3 runs to 15 residues. V dropped 10 bases and J dropped 1; count of bases not matched to a gene: 10. Germline CDR1 is MNHNS and CDR2 is SASEGT. The CDR3 here is CAINRGQVTNTEAFF. DNA of the CDR3: TGTGCCATCAACAGGGGGCAAGTCACGAACACTGAAGCTTTCTTT.

The chain couples TRBV4-3 to TRBJ2-7, with TRBD1 matching 7 bases. Germline lookup yields CDR1 LGHNA and CDR2 YSLEER. The CDR3 contains 14 residues. The trim removed 1 base at V and 4 bases at J, leaving 4 bases unmatched. Here the CDR3 DNA reads TGCGCCAGCAGCCAAGTGAGGGGGCTGTACGAGCAGTACTTC. It codes for CASSQVRGLYEQYF.

This sequence joins TRBV5-1 and TRBJ1-2; D is perhaps TRBD1 (6 bases). The length of the CDR3 is 17 residues. The V gene lost 3 bases and the J gene lost 8 bases, with 26 bases spanning the gap. The germline V gene has CDR1 SGHRS and CDR2 YFSETQ. The CDR3 is CASSSIPGPQGAEGYTF. CDR3 in DNA: TGCGCCAGCAGCTCGATCCCGGGACCACAGGGTGCGGAGGGCTACACCTTC.

The J gene is TRBJ1-1, the V gene TRBV4-2, with no clear D. V was pared by 4 bases and J by 5 bases, with 17 bases between. The V gene's germline CDR1 is LGHNA and CDR2 YNFKEQ. The CDR3 consists of 15 residues. The CDR3 DNA follows: TGTGCCAGCAGCCGAGAAAGGAGAGAGGGAACTGAAGCTTTCTTT. Translating gives CASSRERREGTEAFF.

The chain joins TRBV28 to TRBJ1-2; D call uncertain. Trimming removed 5 bases from V and 4 bases from J, with 8 bases in between. This CDR3 region has 12 residues. Germline V lookup: CDR1 MDHEN, CDR2 SYDVKM. The CDR3 is CASSDKGYGYTF. The CDR3 DNA reads as TGTGCCAGCAGTGACAAAGGCTATGGCTACACCTTC.

The rearrangement joins TRBV5-8 to TRBJ1-2, with D unclear. V shed 0 bases and J shed 4 bases, with 16 bases lying between them. Germline CDR1 is SGHTS and CDR2 is YDEGEE. The CDR3 sequence is 16 residues long. The CDR3 nucleotides are TGTGCCAGCAGCTTGGGTTACACCCCCGGTGGCTATGGCTACACCTTC. Encoded protein: CASSLGYTPGGYGYTF.

The chain is built from TRBV18 and TRBJ2-4; D may be TRBD2 (5 bases). Germline V CDR1 and CDR2: KGHSH, LQKENI. V was cut by 4 bases and J by 9 bases, with 22 bases left in between. The CDR3 has 16 amino acids. The CDR3 DNA follows: TGTGCCAGCTCACTCCTCTTTGGCCAGGAGGACCGCATTCAGTACTTC. Encoded protein: CASSLLFGQEDRIQYF.

This chain uses TRBV10-3 with TRBJ1-4; D gene ambiguous. Germline lookup yields CDR1 ENHRY and CDR2 SYGVKD. This CDR3 region has 14 residues. V was cut by 4 bases and J by 0 bases, with 6 bases left in between. The CDR3 is CAISGSSTNEKLFF. CDR3 nucleotide sequence: TGTGCCATCAGTGGATCCTCAACTAATGAAAAACTGTTTTTT.

This clone came up a few times. The rearrangement links TRBV7-2 to TRBJ2-1; a possible D gene is TRBD1 (5 bases). Germline-derived CDR1 and CDR2 are SGHTA and FQGNSA. Between the trimmed V and J ends, which lost 4 bases and 6 bases, there was a span of 10 bases. This CDR3 is 13 amino acids long. CDR3 sequence: CASSSRQTNEQFF. Here the CDR3 DNA reads TGTGCCAGCAGCTCCAGACAGACCAATGAGCAGTTCTTC.